Following are 27 T cell receptor beta chains from one sample sequenced in a study of T cells in Graves' hyperthyroidism and ophthalmopathy. Authors of the study amplified TCR beta CDR3 regions from RNA transcripts. TCR CDR3 underwent first-round RT-PCR with the HTBI primer set. TCRdb processed the multiplex PCR reads anew with MiXCR; each CDR3 protein has one entry. The sample includes hundreds of thousands of distinct CDR3 sequences, about half of them seen just once. Source material: peripheral blood or thyroid tissue (not recorded which). Every receptor here comes from a woman aged 18-30 years with Graves' hyperthyroidism.

This clonotype has a handful of counts. The chain combines TRBV20-1 with TRBJ2-7; possible D gene TRBD2, 6 bases. V was cut by 1 base and J by 6 bases, with 16 bases left in between. Germline-derived CDR1 and CDR2 are DFQATT and SNEGSKA (reference sequence). This CDR3 has 14 residues. The CDR3 spells CSARVDGRLGEQYF. The CDR3 DNA is TGCAGTGCTAGAGTCGACGGGAGACTGGGCGAGCAGTACTTC.

This chain links TRBV20-1 with TRBJ2-7, with D perhaps being TRBD1 or TRBD2 (5 bases each). Trimming pared 0 bases from V and 3 bases from J, leaving 12 bases between. Germline V gene data show CDR1 as DFQATT and CDR2 as SNEGSKA (reference sequence). The CDR3 loop spans 14 amino acids. The DNA of the CDR3 is TGCAGTGCTAGAGATCGAGGGGACCTCTACGAGCAGTACTTC. Its protein is CSARDRGDLYEQYF.

The rearrangement uses TRBV7-9 and TRBJ2-7; the D gene is possibly TRBD2 (5 bases). This CDR3 spans 14 amino acids. Trimming removed 5 bases from V and 5 bases from J, with 16 bases in between. CDR1 is SEHNR, CDR2 FQNEAQ, per germline (reference sequence). The CDR3 DNA sequence: TGTGCCAGCAGCCCCCCCTGGAGGCGGGACGAGCAGTACTTC. This codes for CASSPPWRRDEQYF. The whole variable domain, filled in from reference TRBV7-9 and TRBJ2-7, reads DTGVSQNPRHKITKRGQNVTFRCDPISEHNRLYWYRQTLGQGPEFLTYFQNEAQLEKSRLLSDRFSAERPKGSFSTLEIQRTEQGDSAMYLCASSPPWRRDEQYFGPGTRLTVT.

V gene TRBV15 combines with J gene TRBJ1-2; perhaps TRBD1 as D (5 bases). Germline V gene data show CDR1 as LNHNV and CDR2 as YYDKDF (reference sequence). The CDR3 has 13 amino acids. Trimming cost V 3 bases and J 7 bases, with 12 bases left between them. This chain's CDR3 is CATSSQEGPGYTF. DNA of the CDR3: TGTGCCACCAGCAGCCAAGAGGGGCCTGGCTACACCTTC.

The chain combines TRBV7-2 with TRBJ2-7, with D perhaps TRBD1 or TRBD2 (5 bases each). Trimming left V 5 bases short and J 4 bases short, with 12 bases between. From germline, CDR1 is SGHTA and CDR2 FQGNSA. The CDR3 loop spans 13 amino acids. The CDR3 DNA sequence: TGTGCCAGCAGCCATTTAGAGGGGTACGAGCAGTACTTC. It yields the protein CASSHLEGYEQYF.

Worth noting for this clonotype: This may come from a read error, since a much larger clone is one base off. The rearrangement joins TRBV7-3 to TRBJ2-7, with 8 bases aligning to TRBD1. The DNA matches TRBJ2-1 better at its end, which makes the J call doubtful. Germline CDR1 reads SGHTA; CDR2 reads FQGTGA. This CDR3 is built from 14 residues. In DNA form, the CDR3 reads TGTGCCAGCAGCTTAATCGGACAGGGTTACGAGCAGTTCTTC. This sequence encodes CASSLIGQGYEQFF.

Ten or more counts support this clonotype. The V and J genes are TRBV11-2 and TRBJ1-4; possible D gene TRBD1, 6 bases. This CDR3 region has 12 residues. Germline CDR1 and CDR2: SGHAT and FQNNGV. V shed 5 bases and J shed 11 bases, with 12 bases lying between them. CDR3 sequence: CASSTGQPKLFF. Written as DNA, the CDR3 is TGTGCCAGCAGCACGGGACAACCGAAACTGTTTTTT.

This clonotype was counted between two and nine times. DNA of the CDR3: TGTGCCAGCAGTGCACGAGGGAGAGAGACCCAGTACTTC. As protein: CASSARGRETQYF. This chain connects TRBV6-5 to TRBJ2-5, with D possibly being TRBD2 (5 bases). In germline, CDR1 is MNHEY, CDR2 SVGAGI. V gave up 5 bases and J gave up 4 bases, with 11 bases separating them. CDR3 length equals 13 residues.

This clonotype showed up just a few times. The gene calls are TRBV11-2 and TRBJ2-5; TRBD2 might be the D (5 bases). CDR3 length: 15 residues. V dropped 6 bases and J dropped 2 bases, with 16 bases sitting between them. Germline-derived CDR1 and CDR2 are SGHAT and FQNNGV. Here the CDR3 reads CASSYGSGWQETQYF. In nucleotides, the CDR3 is TGTGCCAGCAGTTACGGATCGGGATGGCAAGAGACCCAGTACTTC.

Many counts were recorded for this clonotype. The V and J genes are TRBV24-1 and TRBJ1-5; 10 positions match TRBD1. CDR1 and CDR2 (germline): KGHDR, SFDVKD. The CDR3 is 15 amino acids. V lost 3 bases to trimming and J lost 7 bases; unmatched junction nucleotides: 5. The CDR3 spells CATSDPGTGDQPQHF. CDR3 DNA: TGTGCCACCAGTGATCCCGGGACAGGGGACCAGCCCCAGCATTTT.

A note on this clonotype: The conserved phenylalanine or tryptophan normally closing the CDR3 is absent here, so this likely arose from a read error. The rearrangement links TRBV29-1 to TRBJ2-2, with a weak D call TRBD1 (6 bases). V lost 5 bases and J 4 bases, leaving 23 bases between the germline ends. The CDR3 consists of 17 residues. CDR1 is SQVTM, CDR2 ANQGSEA, per germline. DNA for the CDR3: TGCAGCGTTCGGACAGTTAGGTCCCCCCGAAGCACCGGGGAGCTGTTTTAT. Translated: CSVRTVRSPRSTGELFY.

A note on this clonotype: A much larger clone differs from this one at a single base, so this may be a read error. The chain uses TRBV7-9 and TRBJ1-3; D gene uncertain. Trimming took off 9 bases at V and 6 bases at J, with 15 bases between the two ends. The CDR3 length is 13 residues. Germline lookup yields CDR1 SEHNR and CDR2 FQNEAQ (reference sequence). The CDR3 sequence is CARSPPLVNTIYF. CDR3 nucleotide sequence: TGTGCCAGGAGCCCACCCCTGGTAAACACCATATATTTT.

This clonotype was observed a few times. V gene TRBV20-1 combines with J gene TRBJ1-1; D gene ambiguous. The CDR3 length is 11 residues. CDR1 is DFQATT, CDR2 SNEGSKA, per germline (reference sequence). Trimming removed 0 bases from V and 11 bases from J, with 10 bases in between. The CDR3 sequence is CSARELSGAFF. The CDR3 coding sequence is TGCAGTGCTAGAGAACTTAGTGGTGCTTTCTTT.

The chain carries TRBV29-1 and TRBJ2-5; possibly TRBD2 for D (6 bases). V gave up 7 bases and J gave up 2 bases, with 14 bases separating them. The CDR3 spans 13 residues. Germline lookup yields CDR1 SQVTM and CDR2 ANQGSEA. Written as DNA, the CDR3 is TGCAGCGCCCGGCGGGGCCCTCAAGAGACCCAGTACTTC. It yields the protein CSARRGPQETQYF.

In nucleotides, the CDR3 is TGCAGCGTTGAGGACAGGGCGGAGGCTTTCTTT. Residues: CSVEDRAEAFF. The rearrangement uses TRBV29-1 and TRBJ1-1; 8 bases are shared with TRBD1. V trimming: 3 bases; J trimming: 11 bases; junction bases outside the gene matches: 5. CDR3 size: 11 residues. The germline CDR1 and CDR2 sequences are SQVTM and ANQGSEA. The complete variable domain, with remaining parts taken from reference TRBV29-1 and TRBJ1-1, reads SAVISQKPSRDICQRGTSLTIQCQVDSQVTMMFWYRQQPGQSLTLIATANQGSEATYESGFVIDKFPISRPNLTFSTLTVSNMSPEDSSIYLCSVEDRAEAFFGQGTRLTVV.

This clonotype was seen only a few times. The chain recombines TRBV7-6 with TRBJ2-7, with D possibly matching TRBD2 (5 bases). The CDR3 has 14 residues. V dropped 2 bases and J dropped 0 bases, with 8 bases sitting between them. Germline CDR1 reads SGHVS; CDR2 reads FNYEAQ. The CDR3 spells CASSLLDFSYEQYF. The DNA for the CDR3 is TGTGCCAGCAGCTTATTGGACTTCTCCTACGAGCAGTACTTC. Looking up the rest from reference TRBV7-6 and TRBJ2-7 gives the full variable domain: GAGVSQSPRYKVTKRGQDVALRCDPISGHVSLYWYRQALGQGPEFLTYFNYEAQQDKSGLPNDRFSAERPEGSISTLTIQRTEQRDSAMYRCASSLLDFSYEQYFGPGTRLTVT.

This clonotype was picked up a small number of times. The chain is built from TRBV7-6 and TRBJ2-7; tentatively, D is TRBD1 (6 bases). Trimming pared 1 base from V and 0 bases from J, leaving 13 bases between. CDR3 size: 16 residues. Germline V CDR1 and CDR2: SGHVS, FNYEAQ. The CDR3 region is CASSLGSLGGSYEQYF. The CDR3 region has the DNA TGTGCCAGCAGCTTAGGCTCTTTAGGGGGCTCCTACGAGCAGTACTTC.

This clonotype was recorded at least ten times. This chain uses TRBV15 with TRBJ1-1, with D possibly matching TRBD1 (5 bases). The length of the CDR3 is 14 residues. Trimming took off 4 bases at V and 6 bases at J, with 15 bases between the two ends. Germline V gene lookup returns CDR1 LNHNV and CDR2 YYDKDF (reference sequence). Here the CDR3 reads CATSKRGAQAEAFF. Written as DNA, the CDR3 is TGTGCCACCAGCAAGAGAGGGGCGCAGGCTGAAGCTTTCTTT.

This clonotype showed up just a few times. The chain uses TRBV7-9 and TRBJ2-2, with a possible D match to TRBD2 (5 bases). V was shortened by 5 bases and J by 7 bases, with 11 bases between the two germline ends. The CDR3 extends over 13 amino acids. CDR1 is SEHNR and CDR2 is FQNEAQ in the germline V gene (reference sequence). CDR3 sequence reads: CASSLQGSGELFF. The DNA for the CDR3 is TGTGCCAGCAGCCTTCAAGGGAGCGGGGAGCTGTTTTTT.

The chain joins TRBV5-1 to TRBJ2-7; D might be TRBD2 (7 bases). Germline lookup yields CDR1 SGHRS and CDR2 YFSETQ. The CDR3 sequence is 14 residues long. V was trimmed by 5 bases and J by 4 bases, leaving 16 bases between them. This CDR3 reads CASRKNAGAYEQYF. CDR3 DNA: TGCGCCAGCAGAAAAAACGCGGGGGCATACGAGCAGTACTTC.

This chain's CDR3 is CASRTTGLDEQYF. CDR3 DNA sequence: TGTGCCAGCAGGACCACAGGGCTCGACGAGCAGTACTTC. The V gene is TRBV5-8, the J gene TRBJ2-7; tentative D call: TRBD1 (6 bases). V lost 5 bases and J lost 5, with 14 bases in between. The germline V gene encodes CDR1 SGHTS and CDR2 YDEGEE. This CDR3 is 13 amino acids long.

V is TRBV7-9 and J is TRBJ2-7; D ambiguous. In germline, CDR1 is SEHNR, CDR2 FQNEAQ (reference sequence). The CDR3 runs 12 residues. V was cut by 2 bases and J by 9 bases, with 11 bases left in between. The CDR3 sequence: CASSLTSRAQYF. CDR3 DNA: TGTGCCAGCAGCTTAACCTCGCGCGCGCAGTACTTC.

The chain is built from TRBV7-2 and TRBJ2-7; 9 nucleotides agree with TRBD2. The germline V gene has CDR1 SGHTA and CDR2 FQGNSA. The CDR3 spans 15 residues. The ends lost 3 bases at V and 4 bases at J; junction bases unmatched: 7. CDR3 amino acids: CASSFVISGSYEQYF. CDR3 DNA: TGTGCCAGCAGCTTTGTGATTAGCGGGAGTTACGAGCAGTACTTC.

This clonotype has only a few counts. The V and J genes are TRBV6-1 and TRBJ2-7, with D unclear. Gene TRBJ2-5 matches the end of the DNA better, so the J call may be wrong. From germline, CDR1 is MNHNS and CDR2 SASEGT. This CDR3 is built from 15 residues. CDR3 DNA sequence: TGTGCCAGCAGTTACTCGAAGGTGGTACAAGAGACCCAGTACTTC. Translation gives CASSYSKVVQETQYF.

The sample holds a few counts of this clonotype. J is TRBJ1-1 and V is TRBV7-9; D unresolved. This CDR3 spans 15 amino acids. V shed 6 bases and J shed 6 bases, with 20 bases lying between them. Germline V CDR1 and CDR2: SEHNR, FQNEAQ (reference sequence). CDR3 DNA sequence: TGTGCCAGCAGTACCAATCCTGGTTTCAACTCTGAAGCTTTCTTT. This codes for CASSTNPGFNSEAFF.

In this sample, this clonotype turned up many times. V is TRBV5-1 and J is TRBJ1-1; perhaps TRBD1 as D (5 bases). Per the germline V gene, CDR1 is SGHRS and CDR2 is YFSETQ. The V end lost 5 bases, the J end lost 1 base, and 9 bases lay between the germline ends. The CDR3 loop spans 13 amino acids. For the CDR3, the DNA is TGCGCCAGCAGGCAACAGGCGAACACTGAAGCTTTCTTT. It yields the protein CASRQQANTEAFF.

J is TRBJ1-4 and V is TRBV12-3 or TRBV12-4; D not resolved. This CDR3 has 14 amino acids. V was trimmed by 6 bases and J by 8 bases, leaving 16 bases between them. CDR3 bases: TGTGCCAGCAGCCTGACCCGGGTGGGAGAAAAACTGTTTTTT. Amino acid sequence: CASSLTRVGEKLFF.